A selection of T cell receptor beta chains follows, all from one sample in a study of blood T cell repertoires in COVID-19. Only in-frame clones appear in the TCRdb table, and some are missing; sequencing was by immunoSEQ multiplex PCR. The sample has about 480,000 clones, around 87% seen once. Input material: PBMCs or T cells enriched from blood (not recorded which). These receptors all come from a woman aged 40 to 55 who had recovered from COVID-19. Both conserved end residues are part of each CDR3. Each record gives: D gene, clone size, J gene, V gene, CDR3 DNA, CDR3 protein. A D gene is named only where the DNA matches it firmly. Not every row has a clone size; where given, it reads once, few, many or a size class.

TRBD1,few,TRBJ1-1,TRBV7-2,TGTGCCAGCAGACTAGCGGGGACAGGGGGCGCAGGGGGCACTGAAGCTTTCTTT,CASRLAGTGGAGGTEAFF
.,.,TRBJ1-1,TRBV11-2,TGTGCCAGCAGCTGGGAGGGGGACACTGAAGCTTTCTTT,CASSWEGDTEAFF
TRBD1,.,TRBJ1-2,TRBV19,TGTGCCAGTAGTCTAAGACAGGGGCCAGGGGAGGGCTACACCTTC,CASSLRQGPGEGYTF
TRBD2,.,TRBJ2-3,TRBV6-5,TGTGCCAGCTCCCGGGAGGGTGGTACAGATACGCAGTATTTT,CASSREGGTDTQYF
.,.,TRBJ1-2,TRBV20-1,TGCAGTGCTAGAACGGGGTATGGCTACACCTTC,CSARTGYGYTF
.,.,TRBJ2-7,TRBV7-2,TGTGCCAGCAGCTTTAAACGGTACGAGCAGTACTTC,CASSFKRYEQYF
.,.,TRBJ1-5,TRBV9,TGTGCCAGCAGCGGCGGAGATCAGCCCCAGCATTTT,CASSGGDQPQHF
.,.,TRBJ1-1,TRBV7-9,TGTGCCACCCTGGGAGACACTGAAGCTTTCTTT,CATLGDTEAFF
.,.,TRBJ2-5,TRBV4-3,TGCGCCAGCAGCCAAGATGAAATTCGGGGGGCTGGAGAGACCCAGTACTTC,CASSQDEIRGAGETQYF
TRBD1,few,TRBJ2-7,TRBV15,TGTGCCACCAGCAGAGAGGACAGGGGTGCCTACGAGCAGTACTTC,CATSREDRGAYEQYF
.,.,TRBJ2-4,TRBV3-1/TRBV3-2,TGTGCCAGCAGCTCTATAGCCAAAAACATTCAGTACTTC,CASSSIAKNIQYF
TRBD2,.,TRBJ2-5,TRBV9,TGTGCCAGCAGCGTAGACGGCAAAAAATCGACCGGGACTAGCGGGAGGGCCCAAGAGACCCAGTACTTC,CASSVDGKKSTGTSGRAQETQYF
.,.,TRBJ2-2,TRBV5-4,TGTGCCAGCAGCATTGGGCCAAACACCGGGGAGCTGTTTTTT,CASSIGPNTGELFF
TRBD1,.,TRBJ2-2,TRBV5-4,TGTGCCAGCAGCAGGAACCGGGACAGGGTCACCGGGGAGCTGTTTTTT,CASSRNRDRVTGELFF
TRBD1,.,TRBJ2-1,TRBV28,TGTGCCAGCGGACAGGGACTTATACATGAGCAGTTCTTC,CASGQGLIHEQFF
.,.,TRBJ1-1,TRBV7-2,TGTGCCAGCAGCCCTCAGACAGGGAACACTGAAGCTTTCTTT,CASSPQTGNTEAFF
.,.,TRBJ1-1,TRBV7-2,TGTGCCAGCAGCTTCCAGGGGAACACTGAAGCTTTCTTT,CASSFQGNTEAFF
TRBD1,.,TRBJ2-1,TRBV29-1,TGCAGCGTTGTTGCGGACAGGGGGGACAATGAGCAGTTCTTC,CSVVADRGDNEQFF
.,.,TRBJ2-7,TRBV7-9,TGTGCCGTTTACGGGGACCTCGGAGGGGACGAGCAGTACTTC,CAVYGDLGGDEQYF
.,.,TRBJ1-1,TRBV9,TGTGCCAGCAGCGTCGGATCTGGGGGGTTGAACACTGAAGCTTTCTTT,CASSVGSGGLNTEAFF
.,once,TRBJ1-2,TRBV7-2,TGTGCCAGCAGCACCGGACAGTCATATGGCTACACCTTC,CASSTGQSYGYTF
.,.,TRBJ2-3,TRBV20-1,TGCAGTGCTAAGGAGCGAGATACGCAGTATTTT,CSAKERDTQYF
TRBD1,.,TRBJ2-7,TRBV6-5,TGTGCCAGCAGCAGGACAGGGGCGTACGAGCAGTACTTC,CASSRTGAYEQYF
.,.,TRBJ2-1,TRBV7-8,TGTGCCAGCAGCTTATCTGGGAGTAGGGGGAATGAGCAGTTCTTC,CASSLSGSRGNEQFF
.,once,TRBJ1-2,TRBV4-2,TGTGCCAGCAGCCAAGTCGGAGGGGAATATGGCTACACCTTC,CASSQVGGEYGYTF
.,once,TRBJ1-1,TRBV7-9,TGTGCCAGCAGCTTAGTGGCAGGGACTGAAGCTTTCTTT,CASSLVAGTEAFF
.,once,TRBJ2-1,TRBV15,TGTGCCACCAGCAGAGATTATCAGGATGAGCAGTTCTTC,CATSRDYQDEQFF
TRBD1,.,TRBJ2-1,TRBV11-3,TGTGCCAGCAGCTACTCGGGACAGGGGGCCCACGAGCAGTTCTTC,CASSYSGQGAHEQFF
.,.,TRBJ1-4,TRBV10-3,TGTGCCATCGGAGAACAGGACGAAAAACTGTTTTTT,CAIGEQDEKLFF
.,.,TRBJ2-7,TRBV27,TGTGCCAGCAGTCCCCGAGTGACAGGTTCCTACGAGCAGTACTTC,CASSPRVTGSYEQYF
TRBD2,.,TRBJ2-7,TRBV9,TGTGCCAGCAGCGTAGGAGGACTAGCGGGAGTTTCCGAGCAGTACTTC,CASSVGGLAGVSEQYF
.,.,TRBJ1-1,TRBV10-1,TGCGCCAGCAAGGGGGACACTGAAGCTTTCTTT,CASKGDTEAFF
.,.,TRBJ2-7,TRBV23-1,TGCGCCAGCGAAGAGGTGGGACTTATATACGAGCAGTACTTC,CASEEVGLIYEQYF
.,.,TRBJ1-2,TRBV7-9,TGTGCCAGCAGTCAGTCGGACAGCTATGGCTACACCTTC,CASSQSDSYGYTF
.,.,TRBJ1-1,TRBV3-1/TRBV3-2,TGTGCCAGCAGCCAAGGGACAGAAGTCCGTGAAGCTTTCTTT,CASSQGTEVREAFF
TRBD2,.,TRBJ2-7,TRBV10-1,TGCGCCAGCAGCGAACTAGGGACTAGCGGTTTCTACGAGCAGTACTTC,CASSELGTSGFYEQYF
TRBD2,.,TRBJ2-7,TRBV14,TGTGCCAGCAGCCAAGATACGGCTAGCGGTATCTACGAGCAGTACTTC,CASSQDTASGIYEQYF
TRBD1,.,TRBJ2-1,TRBV6-5,TGTGCCAGCAGCCCCGGGACAGGACCACACAATGAGCAGTTCTTC,CASSPGTGPHNEQFF
TRBD1,.,TRBJ2-3,TRBV15,TGTGCCACCAGTCGGATAGCAACAGGGGGATGGGGCACAGATACGCAGTATTTT,CATSRIATGGWGTDTQYF
.,.,TRBJ2-5,TRBV9,TGTGCCAGCAGCGCAACAGGGAAAGGGGAGACCCAGTACTTC,CASSATGKGETQYF
.,.,TRBJ1-3,TRBV4-3,TGCGCCAGCAGCCAAGGACAGGAAAGCTCTGGAAACACCATATATTTT,CASSQGQESSGNTIYF
TRBD1,.,TRBJ2-5,TRBV15,TGTGCCACCAGCAGGAGCCCCGGACAGGGGGAAGAGACCCAGTACTTC,CATSRSPGQGEETQYF
.,.,TRBJ2-1,TRBV25-1,TGTGCCAGCAGCAGTGATGGGGGACTTAGGACGCACAATGAGCAGTTCTTC,CASSSDGGLRTHNEQFF
.,.,TRBJ1-2,TRBV6-4,TGTGCCAGCAGTGACCTCCCAGGGAATGGCTACACCTTC,CASSDLPGNGYTF
.,.,TRBJ2-2,TRBV4-1,TGCGCCAGCAGCCAATATGCCAGGGCCAACACCGGGGAGCTGTTTTTT,CASSQYARANTGELFF
.,.,TRBJ1-2,TRBV7-2,TGTGCCAGCAGCTTAAAGTCCTTCGAGGCGTATGGCTACACCTTC,CASSLKSFEAYGYTF
.,once,TRBJ1-2,TRBV9,TGTGCCAGCAGCGGCCGAAGCGGATACTATGGCTACACCTTC,CASSGRSGYYGYTF
.,.,TRBJ2-1,TRBV18,TGTGCCAGCTCACTCGAGTTGTACAATGAGCAGTTCTTC,CASSLELYNEQFF
.,.,TRBJ1-2,TRBV2,TGTGCCAGCAGACAGGATAACTATGGCTACACCTTC,CASRQDNYGYTF
TRBD1,.,TRBJ2-1,TRBV2,TGTGCCAGCAGGAGACAGGGGGCTTACAATGAGCAGTTCTTC,CASRRQGAYNEQFF
TRBD1,.,TRBJ1-2,TRBV14,TGTGCCAGCAGCCCGGGACAGGGGACCGCTAACTATGGCTACACCTTC,CASSPGQGTANYGYTF
TRBD2,.,TRBJ2-5,TRBV18,TGTGCCAGCTCGAAGGGACTAGCGGGAGTAGTTGACGCCCAAGGAGAGACCCAGTACTTC,CASSKGLAGVVDAQGETQYF
TRBD1,.,TRBJ1-2,TRBV3-1/TRBV3-2,TGTGCCAGCAGCCAGCGGGCGACCGGGACAGTGAACTATGGCTACACCTTC,CASSQRATGTVNYGYTF
.,.,TRBJ1-1,TRBV2,TGTGCCAGCACTTCCGGGGCGGGGACTGAAGCTTTCTTT,CASTSGAGTEAFF
.,.,TRBJ1-5,TRBV7-2,TGTGCCAGCAGCCAATTACTTGCAGGGGAAAGCAATCAGCCCCAGCATTTT,CASSQLLAGESNQPQHF
.,.,TRBJ1-1,TRBV6-6,TGTGCCAGCAGTTACACGGATGGAGGGAGAACTGAAGCTTTCTTT,CASSYTDGGRTEAFF
.,.,TRBJ1-2,TRBV11-3,TGTGCCAGCAGCCCGACGGGTCAGCATGGCTACACCTTC,CASSPTGQHGYTF
TRBD1,.,TRBJ1-6,TRBV3-1/TRBV3-2,TGTGCCAGCAGCCAACCAACGGATGGACAGGGCGGCCATAATTCACCCCTCCACTTT,CASSQPTDGQGGHNSPLHF
TRBD2,.,TRBJ2-1,TRBV7-2,TGTGCCAGCAGCCCCCGGGGGGGGGCAGGGATTGAGCAGTTCTTC,CASSPRGGAGIEQFF